The 15 T cell receptor beta chains given below trace back to one sample, sequenced in a study of beta chain features in type 1 diabetes. Expressed TCRB transcripts were sequenced because the isolated RNA had all been reverse transcribed beforehand. Some clones are missing from TCRdb's copy, which holds only in-frame ones; the method was immunoSEQ multiplex PCR. The repertoire holds 860,000 or so clones, about a sixth seen once, with about 0.02% in the top ten. Sequenced: naive CD4+ T cells from blood. Receptors originate from a woman younger than 30 in good health.

This clone showed up just a few times. The rearrangement uses TRBV7-9 and TRBJ1-2; a possible D gene is TRBD1 (6 bases). The ends were cut back, 5 bases at V and 3 bases at J, with 16 bases in the middle. Germline V gene lookup returns CDR1 SEHNR and CDR2 FQNEAQ (reference sequence). There are 15 residues in the CDR3. The CDR3 nucleotides are TGTGCCAGCAGCCCTTGGGGAGCAGGGGACTATGGCTACACCTTC. Translation: CASSPWGAGDYGYTF.

V is TRBV4-2 and J is TRBJ2-7; D gene ambiguous. CDR3 size: 13 residues. Germline CDR1 reads LGHNA; CDR2 reads YNFKEQ. V lost 4 bases and J lost 4, with 11 bases in between. Here the CDR3 reads CASSRPSEYEQYF. In nucleotides, the CDR3 is TGTGCCAGCAGCCGGCCGTCGGAATACGAGCAGTACTTC.

This chain joins TRBV18 and TRBJ1-5; D is perhaps TRBD1 (5 bases). Trimming took off 2 bases at V and 0 bases at J, with 8 bases between the two ends. Germline V gives CDR1 KGHSH, CDR2 LQKENI. The CDR3 contains 15 residues. The CDR3 sequence: CASSPDSYSNQPQHF. In nucleotides, the CDR3 is TGTGCCAGCTCACCAGACAGTTATAGCAATCAGCCCCAGCATTTT. Variable domain in full (rest from reference TRBV18 and TRBJ1-5): NAGVMQNPRHLVRRRGQEARLRCSPMKGHSHVYWYRQLPEEGLKFMVYLQKENIIDESGMPKERFSAEFPKEGPSILRIQQVVRGDSAAYFCASSPDSYSNQPQHFGDGTRLSIL.

This chain connects TRBV29-1 to TRBJ2-3; D is unclear. From germline, CDR1 is SQVTM and CDR2 ANQGSEA. The CDR3 totals 13 residues. With 4 bases removed from V and 2 bases from J, the gap between germline ends came to 10 bases. The CDR3 region has the DNA TGCAGCGTTGTCGGCCAGAACACAGATACGCAGTATTTT. It translates to CSVVGQNTDTQYF.

This clone was counted between two and nine times. The V call is TRBV5-1, the J call TRBJ2-5, with D maybe TRBD2 (6 bases). Trimming took off 4 bases at V and 11 bases at J, with 15 bases between the two ends. The CDR3 covers 12 residues. Germline-derived CDR1 and CDR2 are SGHRS and YFSETQ. CDR3: CASSIPRGEQYF. CDR3 DNA sequence: TGCGCCAGCAGCATTCCTCGCGGGGAGCAGTACTTC.

In this sample, this clone turned up many times. The rearrangement uses TRBV10-3 and TRBJ2-2; a possible D gene is TRBD1 (5 bases). The V end was cut by 4 bases, the J end by 1 base, with 7 bases between. Germline V gene lookup returns CDR1 ENHRY and CDR2 SYGVKD. The length of the CDR3 is 14 residues. CDR3: CAISATENTGELFF. DNA of the CDR3: TGTGCCATCAGTGCGACAGAGAACACCGGGGAGCTGTTTTTT.

V is TRBV7-2 and J is TRBJ1-1; tentatively, D is TRBD1 (5 bases). Trimming cost V 5 bases and J 4 bases, with 23 bases left between them. The CDR3 is 17 residues long. CDR1 and CDR2 from the germline V gene are SGHTA and FQGNSA. CDR3 DNA sequence: TGTGCCAGCAGCCCAAACCGAGGAAGGGGCAGGAGCACTGAAGCTTTCTTT. This codes for CASSPNRGRGRSTEAFF. The variable domain in full, completed from reference TRBV7-2 and TRBJ1-1, reads GAGVSQSPSNKVTEKGKDVELRCDPISGHTALYWYRQSLGQGLEFLIYFQGNSAPDKSGLPSDRFSAERTGGSVSTLTIQRTQQEDSAVYLCASSPNRGRGRSTEAFFGQGTRLTVV.

The chain links TRBV2 to TRBJ1-4, with TRBD1 matching 9 bases. V dropped 6 bases and J dropped 7; count of bases not matched to a gene: 6. Germline-derived CDR1 and CDR2 are SNHLY and FYNNEI. CDR3 length: 14 amino acids. CDR3 bases: TGTGCCAGCAGCGCACAGGGGGCAGCTGAAAAACTGTTTTTT. It is translated as CASSAQGAAEKLFF.

The table lists this clone with a few counts. This chain uses TRBV18 with TRBJ1-1; 9 bases align to TRBD1. CDR1 is KGHSH, CDR2 LQKENI, per germline. With 2 bases clipped from V and 10 bases from J, the junction kept 5 bases outside the gene matches. There are 13 residues in the CDR3. DNA for the CDR3: TGTGCCAGCTCACCAGGGACAGGGAGATCAGCTTTCTTT. Translation: CASSPGTGRSAFF.

The V and J genes are TRBV7-2 and TRBJ2-5, with 8 bases matching TRBD1. Germline loops: CDR1 SGHTA, CDR2 FQGNSA. Trimming took 5 bases from V and 4 from J; bases not matched to a gene: 12. This CDR3 contains 16 residues. The CDR3 DNA reads TGTGCCAGCAGCCCCGCCTTGGACAGGGCGCGAGAGACCCAGTACTTC. Translated: CASSPALDRARETQYF.

The gene calls are TRBV5-4 and TRBJ2-7; TRBD2 is a possible D gene (6 bases). Germline V CDR1 and CDR2: SGHNT, YYREEE (reference sequence). The CDR3 has 14 amino acids. V gave up 4 bases and J gave up 2 bases, with 13 bases separating them. The CDR3 region is CASSAEAGPYEQYF. The CDR3 coding sequence is TGTGCCAGCAGCGCGGAGGCGGGGCCCTACGAGCAGTACTTC. Drawing the rest from reference TRBV5-4 and TRBJ2-7, the complete variable domain is ETGVTQSPTHLIKTRGQQVTLRCSSQSGHNTVSWYQQALGQGPQFIFQYYREEENGRGNFPPRFSGLQFPNYSSELNVNALELDDSALYLCASSAEAGPYEQYFGPGTRLTVT.

This clone came up a few times. The chain links TRBV10-3 to TRBJ1-1; a possible D gene is TRBD1 (6 bases). Germline V gene data show CDR1 as ENHRY and CDR2 as SYGVKD. V was trimmed by 7 bases and J by 1 base, leaving 13 bases between them. There are 14 residues in the CDR3. The CDR3 sequence is CAIKNRESNTEAFF. As DNA, the CDR3 is TGTGCCATCAAAAACAGGGAATCGAACACTGAAGCTTTCTTT.

This clone is a singleton in its sample. This chain connects TRBV7-9 to TRBJ2-1; D gene ambiguous. The CDR3 has 13 amino acids. The ends were cut back, 3 bases at V and 7 bases at J, with 10 bases in the middle. The germline gives CDR1 SEHNR, CDR2 FQNEAQ (reference sequence). The DNA for the CDR3 is TGTGCCAGCAGCTTGGCCGGACGGAATGAGCAGTTCTTC. Residues: CASSLAGRNEQFF.

The chain links TRBV5-5 to TRBJ1-2; D perhaps matches TRBD1 (5 bases). Trimming removed 2 bases from V and 4 bases from J, with 12 bases in between. The CDR3 loop spans 14 amino acids. Looked up from germline, CDR1 is SGHKS and CDR2 is YYEKEE (reference sequence). CDR3 DNA: TGTGCCAGCAGCTTAGACAGTTTACGCTATGGCTACACCTTC. Amino acids: CASSLDSLRYGYTF.

The chain is built from TRBV28 and TRBJ2-5, with 9 bases matching TRBD1. This CDR3 contains 18 residues. Trimming removed 5 bases from V and 2 bases from J; junction bases left unmatched: 15. Germline-derived CDR1 and CDR2 are MDHEN and SYDVKM. CDR3 sequence reads: CASSAGTGSPINQETQYF. CDR3 nucleotides: TGTGCCAGCAGTGCCGGGACAGGGAGCCCAATAAATCAAGAGACCCAGTACTTC. The variable domain in full, completed from reference TRBV28 and TRBJ2-5, reads DVKVTQSSRYLVKRTGEKVFLECVQDMDHENMFWYRQDPGLGLRLIYFSYDVKMKEKGDIPEGYSVSREKKERFSLILESASTNQTSMYLCASSAGTGSPINQETQYFGPGTRLLVL.